These 19 T cell receptor beta chains share one sample of origin, sequenced in a study of T cell changes during pregnancy in multiple sclerosis. Sequencing used immunoSEQ multiplex PCR; TCRdb keeps in-frame clones, though not all of them. Seen here are approximately 54,000 clones, approximately 91% observed once, and the top ten hold over 1%. The specimen was peripheral blood, collected after pregnancy. These receptors originate from a female donor in good health, enrolled as a control in a pregnancy study.

V is TRBV4-2 and J is TRBJ1-5; possibly TRBD1 for D (6 bases). Trimming shortened V by 1 base and J by 6 bases, and 19 bases separated the two germline ends. Germline values: CDR1 LGHNA, CDR2 YNFKEQ. This CDR3 region has 17 residues. CDR3 sequence: CASSQVAGDPNTQPQHF. CDR3 in DNA: TGTGCCAGCAGCCAAGTGGCAGGGGACCCGAACACTCAGCCCCAGCATTTT.

The V gene is TRBV9, the J gene TRBJ2-6; D unclear. The CDR3 has 15 residues. The ends were cut back, 2 bases at V and 0 bases at J, with 6 bases in the middle. Germline V gives CDR1 SGDLS, CDR2 YYNGEE. CDR3 sequence: CASSVLLSGANVLTF. DNA for the CDR3: TGTGCCAGCAGCGTCCTACTCTCTGGGGCCAACGTCCTGACTTTC.

The gene calls are TRBV7-9 and TRBJ1-1, with D maybe TRBD1 (5 bases). CDR1 is SEHNR, CDR2 FQNEAQ, per germline (reference sequence). The CDR3 runs 17 residues. Trimming stripped 4 bases from V and 0 bases from J, with 18 bases between. In nucleotides, the CDR3 is TGTGCCAGCAGCTCTCCATCAAGACAGCTTTTGAACACTGAAGCTTTCTTT. The encoded protein is CASSSPSRQLLNTEAFF.

This chain's CDR3 is CAISALTGVAGNTIYF. The CDR3 DNA reads as TGTGCCATCAGTGCACTAACAGGTGTCGCTGGAAACACCATATATTTT. This chain joins TRBV10-3 and TRBJ1-3; D is possibly TRBD1 (5 bases). Trimming shortened V by 4 bases and J by 2 bases, and 15 bases separated the two germline ends. This CDR3 region has 16 residues. Per germline, CDR1 ENHRY and CDR2 SYGVKD.

This clone was seen a single time. This sequence joins TRBV18 and TRBJ2-5; D gene unclear. Trimming left V 5 bases short and J 2 bases short, with 9 bases between. Germline lookup yields CDR1 KGHSH and CDR2 LQKENI. The CDR3 spans 13 residues. Here the CDR3 reads CASSEALQETQYF. As DNA, the CDR3 is TGTGCCAGCTCAGAGGCTTTACAAGAGACCCAGTACTTC.

This sequence joins TRBV7-2 and TRBJ1-5; possibly TRBD1 for D (5 bases). The CDR3 covers 18 residues. Germline CDR1 reads SGHTA; CDR2 reads FQGNSA. V was pared by 5 bases and J by 0 bases, with 20 bases between. The CDR3 region is CASSPRRRTGNSNQPQHF. CDR3 nucleotide sequence: TGTGCCAGCAGCCCACGGCGGCGTACAGGAAATAGCAATCAGCCCCAGCATTTT.

The chain links TRBV9 to TRBJ1-5; TRBD1 matches at 10 bases. V shed 0 bases and J 3 bases; nucleotides not matched to a gene: 3. Germline V gene lookup returns CDR1 SGDLS and CDR2 YYNGEE. This CDR3 is built from 16 residues. The CDR3 sequence is CASSVGTGGFNQPQHF. The CDR3 DNA follows: TGTGCCAGCAGCGTAGGGACAGGGGGTTTCAATCAGCCCCAGCATTTT. Full variable domain (missing parts from reference TRBV9 and TRBJ1-5): DSGVTQTPKHLITATGQRVTLRCSPRSGDLSVYWYQQSLDQGLQFLIQYYNGEERAKGNILERFSAQQFPDLHSELNLSSLELGDSALYFCASSVGTGGFNQPQHFGDGTRLSIL.

This clone was found a few times. The chain uses TRBV12-5 and TRBJ1-3; TRBD1 agrees at 8 bases. The CDR3 consists of 17 residues. Trimming at V came to 0 bases and at J to 4 bases, leaving 8 bases not matched to a gene. Per germline, CDR1 LGHNT and CDR2 FRNRAP. CDR3 in DNA: TGTGCTAGTGGTTTGGTCCTCGACAGGGGATCGGGAAACACCATATATTTT. Amino acids: CASGLVLDRGSGNTIYF. The variable domain in full, completed from reference TRBV12-5 and TRBJ1-3, reads DARVTQTPRHKVTEMGQEVTMRCQPILGHNTVFWYRQTMMQGLELLAYFRNRAPLDDSGMPKDRFSAEMPDATLATLKIQPSEPRDSAVYFCASGLVLDRGSGNTIYFGEGSWLTVV.

This chain joins TRBV6-4 and TRBJ2-1; TRBD2 agrees at 7 bases. V was clipped by 6 bases and J by 4 bases; unmatched bases: 12. From germline, CDR1 is MRHNA and CDR2 SNTAGT. CDR3 length: 16 amino acids. The CDR3 DNA reads as TGTGCCAGCAGCCTATTAGGAGCGGGGCTGTACAATGAGCAGTTCTTC. Amino acids: CASSLLGAGLYNEQFF.

The CDR3 loop is CATSRGALGGINEKLFF. Written as DNA, the CDR3 is TGTGCCACCAGCAGAGGGGCGTTAGGAGGGATTAATGAAAAACTGTTTTTT. The chain carries TRBV15 and TRBJ1-4; D not certain. There are 17 residues in the CDR3. Germline loops: CDR1 LNHNV, CDR2 YYDKDF (reference sequence). The ends were cut back, 1 base at V and 4 bases at J, with 16 bases in the middle. The variable domain in full, completed from reference TRBV15 and TRBJ1-4, reads DAMVIQNPRYQVTQFGKPVTLSCSQTLNHNVMYWYQQKSSQAPKLLFHYYDKDFNNEADTPDNFQSRRPNTSFCFLDIRSPGLGDTAMYLCATSRGALGGINEKLFFGSGTQLSVL.

The V and J genes are TRBV19 and TRBJ1-3; D is unresolved. The V gene's germline CDR1 is LNHDA and CDR2 SQIVND (reference sequence). Trimming removed 5 bases from V and 0 bases from J, with 11 bases in between. The CDR3 loop spans 15 amino acids. CDR3 in DNA: TGTGCCAGTAGTTCGTCAGCGAGCTCTGGAAACACCATATATTTT. As protein: CASSSSASSGNTIYF.

This clone came up once. The gene calls are TRBV19 and TRBJ2-3; D is perhaps TRBD1 (5 bases). Germline CDR1 and CDR2: LNHDA and SQIVND (reference sequence). Trimming removed 2 bases from V and 6 bases from J, with 12 bases in between. The CDR3 consists of 14 residues. CDR3 nucleotide sequence: TGTGCCAGTAGTATACAGGGAACGGCGGATACGCAGTATTTT. This gives the protein CASSIQGTADTQYF.

This clone came up once. The genes are TRBV30 and TRBJ1-4, with D possibly matching TRBD1 (6 bases). The germline V gene has CDR1 GTSNPN and CDR2 SVGIG (reference sequence). V lost 3 bases and J 6 bases, leaving 11 bases between the germline ends. CDR3 length equals 13 residues. The CDR3 sequence: CAWSATGYEKLFF. The CDR3 DNA reads TGTGCCTGGAGCGCAACAGGGTATGAAAAACTGTTTTTT.

V and J are TRBV7-2 and TRBJ2-5; no reliable D call. Germline V lookup: CDR1 SGHTA, CDR2 FQGNSA. The ends were cut back, 1 base at V and 4 bases at J, with 13 bases in the middle. This CDR3 comprises 15 residues. CDR3 region: CASSLGPGFPETQYF. The CDR3 DNA follows: TGTGCCAGCAGCTTAGGCCCCGGGTTTCCAGAGACCCAGTACTTC.

This clone was counted once. V and J are TRBV7-9 and TRBJ1-1, with D perhaps TRBD1 (6 bases). The CDR3 totals 17 residues. CDR1 is SEHNR and CDR2 is FQNEAQ in the germline V gene (reference sequence). V was shortened by 1 base and J by 0 bases, with 15 bases between the two germline ends. Written as DNA, the CDR3 is TGTGCCAGCAGCTTAGTGGGGGGGGGCAGGATGAACACTGAAGCTTTCTTT. Its translation is CASSLVGGGRMNTEAFF.

V is TRBV14 and J is TRBJ1-2; unclear D gene. Germline lookup yields CDR1 SGHDN and CDR2 FVKESK. Trimming left V 4 bases short and J 8 bases short, with 17 bases between. This CDR3 region has 14 residues. The CDR3 nucleotides read TGTGCCAGCAGCCCAGCGCTGAGAACTGGGGGCTACACCTTC. Translated: CASSPALRTGGYTF.

The gene calls are TRBV6-1 and TRBJ1-1; D gene uncertain. The germline V and J ends were trimmed by 6 bases and 4 bases, with 12 bases remaining between them. Germline V gene lookup returns CDR1 MNHNS and CDR2 SASEGT. This CDR3 is 13 amino acids long. CDR3 coding DNA: TGTGCCAGCAGGGGCGCCGAAGGCACTGAAGCTTTCTTT. Residues: CASRGAEGTEAFF.

The chain carries TRBV4-3 and TRBJ1-1; D uncertain. This CDR3 contains 13 residues. The V end was cut by 7 bases, the J end by 0 bases, with 9 bases between. Germline assignment: CDR1 LGHNA and CDR2 YSLEER. The CDR3 bases are TGCGCCAGCAACACCGGGATGAACACTGAAGCTTTCTTT. Translated: CASNTGMNTEAFF.

V usage is TRBV14 and J usage is TRBJ2-7, with a weak D call TRBD2 (6 bases). The CDR3 extends over 14 amino acids. V was shortened by 4 bases and J by 7 bases, with 17 bases between the two germline ends. Germline V gene lookup returns CDR1 SGHDN and CDR2 FVKESK. The CDR3 loop is CASSRSGRGEEQYF. DNA for the CDR3: TGTGCCAGCAGCCGATCCGGGCGGGGCGAAGAGCAGTACTTC.